Listed here are 10 T cell receptor beta chains from one sample, sequenced in a study of OX40 agonist ivuxolimab in advanced cancers. The method was immunoSEQ multiplex PCR; TCRdb's version includes in-frame clones alone and lacks a portion of them. The data hold roughly 24,000 clones, with 60% to 80% observed a single time. The sample in question was CD4+ or CD8+ T cells sorted from blood, obtained in a trial of the OX40 agonist ivuxolimab. These receptors were taken from an adult with an advanced solid tumor such as melanoma, head and neck, liver or kidney cancer.

The gene calls are TRBV11-2 and TRBJ1-1, with 7 bases aligning to TRBD1. Germline V lookup: CDR1 SGHAT, CDR2 FQNNGV. This CDR3 is 12 amino acids long. The junction had 12 bases not matched to a gene; V was cut back by 8 bases and J by 12 bases. In DNA, the CDR3 is TGTGCCAGCCGCCTAGGGGGCCATGTCCCTTTCTTT. It encodes CASRLGGHVPFF.

This clone has just one count. This rearrangement joins TRBV6-5 to TRBJ1-5; TRBD1 is a possible D gene (6 bases). CDR3 length equals 14 residues. V shed 7 bases and J shed 4 bases, with 14 bases lying between them. The germline CDR1 and CDR2 sequences are MNHEY and SVGAGI. CDR3 DNA: TGTGCCAGCAACTCCAGGGGAACAAATCAGCCCCAGCATTTT. Translated: CASNSRGTNQPQHF.

The chain carries TRBV5-1 and TRBJ2-5, with 7 bases matching TRBD1. The J call may not be correct, given that the DNA end is closer to TRBJ2-7. This CDR3 is 15 amino acids long. Germline lookup yields CDR1 SGHRS and CDR2 YFSETQ. The CDR3: CASSLSAGGTYEQYF. In DNA, the CDR3 is TGCGCCAGCAGCTTGTCGGCAGGGGGTACCTACGAGCAGTACTTC.

J is TRBJ2-3 and V is TRBV9, with TRBD2 as a possible D gene (5 bases). V lost 4 bases, J lost 0 bases, and 12 bases lay in between. The CDR3 is made up of 15 amino acids. CDR1 and CDR2 from the germline V gene are SGDLS and YYNGEE. The DNA for the CDR3 is TGTGCCAGCAGCTCCAGCGGAACTAGCACAGATACGCAGTATTTT. Encoded protein: CASSSSGTSTDTQYF.

This clone showed up just a few times. The CDR3: CATSGGGNQPQHF. In DNA form, the CDR3 reads TGTGCCACATCCGGGGGTGGCAATCAGCCCCAGCATTTT. This chain links TRBV15 with TRBJ1-5, with a tentative D call TRBD1 (5 bases). This CDR3 comprises 13 residues. Trimming pared 9 bases from V and 2 bases from J, leaving 11 bases between. From germline, CDR1 is LNHNV and CDR2 YYDKDF (reference sequence).

This chain uses TRBV7-2 with TRBJ2-7, with 8 bases lining up with TRBD1. Germline trimming cut 5 bases from V and 6 bases from J; bases unmatched to any gene: 6. Germline V CDR1 and CDR2: SGHTA, FQGNSA. This CDR3 region has 13 residues. CDR3 sequence reads: CASSPLTGGEQYF. Here the CDR3 DNA reads TGTGCCAGCAGCCCTCTTACAGGGGGCGAGCAGTACTTC.

The chain carries TRBV7-6 and TRBJ1-1; 7 bases agree with TRBD1. This CDR3 is built from 14 residues. V gave up 5 bases and J gave up 2 bases; unmatched junction bases: 5. Per germline, CDR1 SGHVS and CDR2 FNYEAQ. The CDR3 loop is CASSRRDRNTEAFF. In DNA form, the CDR3 reads TGTGCCAGCAGCCGCCGGGACAGAAACACTGAAGCTTTCTTT.

The rearrangement links TRBV11-2 to TRBJ1-1; no reliable D call. Per germline, CDR1 SGHAT and CDR2 FQNNGV. Trimming pared 4 bases from V and 6 bases from J, leaving 9 bases between. The CDR3 has 12 amino acids. CDR3 nucleotides: TGTGCCAGCAGCTGGGCCCGGGCTGAAGCTTTCTTT. Translating it yields CASSWARAEAFF.

The chain combines TRBV19 with TRBJ2-1, with 9 bases aligning to TRBD2. Germline V lookup: CDR1 LNHDA, CDR2 SQIVND (reference sequence). V was clipped by 9 bases and J by 3 bases; unmatched bases: 12. The CDR3 has 16 residues. The CDR3, as DNA: TGTGCCAGCAAAAGACTAGCGGTTCCCCTCTACAATGAGCAGTTCTTC. Protein sequence: CASKRLAVPLYNEQFF.

The chain is built from TRBV6-1 and TRBJ1-1, with no clear D. Germline CDR1 reads MNHNS; CDR2 reads SASEGT. This CDR3 comprises 14 residues. V was pared by 5 bases and J by 0 bases, with 10 bases between. CDR3 in amino acids: CASSLIILNTEAFF. The CDR3, as DNA: TGTGCCAGCAGTTTAATTATCTTGAACACTGAAGCTTTCTTT.